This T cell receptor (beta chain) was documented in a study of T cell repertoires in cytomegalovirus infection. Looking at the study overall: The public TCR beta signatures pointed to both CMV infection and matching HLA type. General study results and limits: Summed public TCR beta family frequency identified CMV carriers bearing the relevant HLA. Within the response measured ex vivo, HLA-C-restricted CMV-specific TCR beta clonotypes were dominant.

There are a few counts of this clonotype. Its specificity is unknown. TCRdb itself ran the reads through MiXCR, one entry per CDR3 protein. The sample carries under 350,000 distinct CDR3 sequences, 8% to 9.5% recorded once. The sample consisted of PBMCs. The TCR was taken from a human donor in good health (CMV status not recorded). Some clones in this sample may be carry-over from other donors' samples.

The CDR3 DNA sequence: TGTGCCAGCAGCGGCCCGGAGGGACTAGCGCCCAATGAGCAGTTCTTC. The encoded protein is CASSGPEGLAPNEQFF. The V call is TRBV5-6, the J call TRBJ2-1; 10 bases are a match to TRBD2. This CDR3 is 16 amino acids long. The germline gives CDR1 SGHDT, CDR2 YYEEEE. Trimming at V came to 4 bases and at J to 6 bases, leaving 10 bases not matched to a gene.